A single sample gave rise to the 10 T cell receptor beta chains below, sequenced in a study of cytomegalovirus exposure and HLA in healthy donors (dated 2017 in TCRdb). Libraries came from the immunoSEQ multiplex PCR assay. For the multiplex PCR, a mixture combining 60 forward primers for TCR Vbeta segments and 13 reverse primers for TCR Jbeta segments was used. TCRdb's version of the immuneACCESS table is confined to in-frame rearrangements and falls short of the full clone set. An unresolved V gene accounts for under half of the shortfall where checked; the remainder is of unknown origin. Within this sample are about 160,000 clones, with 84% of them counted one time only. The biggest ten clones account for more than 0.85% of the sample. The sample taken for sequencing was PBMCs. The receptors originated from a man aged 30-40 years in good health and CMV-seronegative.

CDR3 nucleotides: TGTGCCAGCAGCGCAGAAACAGGCCTAGCTAACTATGGCTACACCTTC. Translated: CASSAETGLANYGYTF. V usage is TRBV9 and J usage is TRBJ1-2; tentatively, D is TRBD1 (5 bases). This CDR3 is 16 amino acids long. Trimming shortened V by 3 bases and J by 0 bases, and 15 bases separated the two germline ends. Germline V gives CDR1 SGDLS, CDR2 YYNGEE. Full variable domain (rest looked up from reference TRBV9 and TRBJ1-2): DSGVTQTPKHLITATGQRVTLRCSPRSGDLSVYWYQQSLDQGLQFLIQYYNGEERAKGNILERFSAQQFPDLHSELNLSSLELGDSALYFCASSAETGLANYGYTFGSGTRLTVV.

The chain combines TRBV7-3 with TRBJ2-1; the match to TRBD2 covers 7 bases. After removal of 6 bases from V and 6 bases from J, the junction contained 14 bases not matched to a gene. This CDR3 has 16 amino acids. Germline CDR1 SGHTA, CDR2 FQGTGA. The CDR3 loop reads CASSTLIGTTANEQFF. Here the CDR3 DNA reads TGTGCCAGCAGTACCCTTATCGGGACTACGGCCAATGAGCAGTTCTTC.

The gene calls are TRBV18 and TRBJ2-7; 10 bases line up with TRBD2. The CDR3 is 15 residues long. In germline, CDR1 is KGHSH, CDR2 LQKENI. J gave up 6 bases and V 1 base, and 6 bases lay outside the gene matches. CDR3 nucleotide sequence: TGTGCCAGCTCACCACTAGCGGGAGGTCTGGCCGAGCAGTACTTC. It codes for CASSPLAGGLAEQYF.

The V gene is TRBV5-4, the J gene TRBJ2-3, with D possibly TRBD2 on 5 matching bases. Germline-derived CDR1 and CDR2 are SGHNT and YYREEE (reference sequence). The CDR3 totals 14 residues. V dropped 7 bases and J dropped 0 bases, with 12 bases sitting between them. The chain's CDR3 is CASGEFPSTDTQYF. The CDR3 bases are TGTGCCAGCGGGGAGTTTCCTAGCACAGATACGCAGTATTTT.

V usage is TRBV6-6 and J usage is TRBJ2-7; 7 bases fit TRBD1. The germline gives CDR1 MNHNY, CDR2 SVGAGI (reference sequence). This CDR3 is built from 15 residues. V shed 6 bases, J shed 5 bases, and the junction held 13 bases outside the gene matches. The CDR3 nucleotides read TGTGCCAGCAGGCCCTCGGAAGGGGGCCATAACGAGCAGTACTTC. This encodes CASRPSEGGHNEQYF.

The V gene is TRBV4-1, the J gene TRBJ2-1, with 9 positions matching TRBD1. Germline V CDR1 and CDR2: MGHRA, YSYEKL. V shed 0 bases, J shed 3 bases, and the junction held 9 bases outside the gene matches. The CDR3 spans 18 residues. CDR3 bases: TGCGCCAGCAGCCAAGACCCCTCCGGGACAGGGCTCTACAATGAGCAGTTCTTC. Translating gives CASSQDPSGTGLYNEQFF.

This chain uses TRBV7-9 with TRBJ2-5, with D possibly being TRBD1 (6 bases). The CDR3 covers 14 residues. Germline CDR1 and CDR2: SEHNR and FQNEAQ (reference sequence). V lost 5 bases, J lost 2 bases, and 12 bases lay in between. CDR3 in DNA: TGTGCCAGCAGCCTAGGGACATCTCAAGAGACCCAGTACTTC. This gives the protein CASSLGTSQETQYF.

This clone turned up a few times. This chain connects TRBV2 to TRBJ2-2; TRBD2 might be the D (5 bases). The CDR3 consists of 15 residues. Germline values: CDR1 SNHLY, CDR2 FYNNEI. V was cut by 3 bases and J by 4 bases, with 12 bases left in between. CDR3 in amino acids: CASSERVKPTGELFF. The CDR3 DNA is TGTGCCAGCAGTGAGCGGGTCAAACCCACCGGGGAGCTGTTTTTT.

The CDR3 protein is CASSPRDRGGDTEAFF. DNA of the CDR3: TGTGCCAGCAGCCCAAGGGACAGGGGGGGGGACACTGAAGCTTTCTTT. This chain uses TRBV5-4 with TRBJ1-1; 11 positions agree with TRBD1. After removal of 4 bases from V and 3 bases from J, the junction contained 8 bases not matched to a gene. Looked up from germline, CDR1 is SGHNT and CDR2 is YYREEE (reference sequence). CDR3 length equals 16 residues.

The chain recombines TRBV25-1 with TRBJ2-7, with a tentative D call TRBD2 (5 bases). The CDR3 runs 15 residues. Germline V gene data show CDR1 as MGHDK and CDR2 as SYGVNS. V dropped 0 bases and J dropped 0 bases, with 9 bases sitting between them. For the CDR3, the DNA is TGTGCCAGCAGTGAATATCGGGCGGGCTCCTACGAGCAGTACTTC. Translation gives CASSEYRAGSYEQYF.